Presented here are 26 T cell receptor beta chains from one specimen sequenced in a study of T-cell memory formation after mild COVID-19. TCRdb reanalysed the 5' RACE reads using MiXCR and keeps one entry per CDR3 protein. The data contain about 430,000 distinct CDR3 sequences, around 17% of them singletons. Sequenced sample: PBMCs or a T cell subset sorted from them (not recorded which). The receptor set was obtained from a man aged 18 to 29 who had mild COVID-19 (a few samples of this study predate the infection). Cell type and time point are not known.

The V and J genes are TRBV12-3 or TRBV12-4 and TRBJ2-1; 9 bases fit TRBD2. The J segment lost 5 bases and the V segment lost 6 bases, leaving 5 bases of the junction unmatched. CDR3 length: 14 residues. In nucleotides, the CDR3 is TGTGCCAGCAGACGACTAGCGGCTAACAATGAGCAGTTCTTC. Amino acids: CASRRLAANNEQFF.

A few counts support this clonotype. The chain employs TRBV4-3 and TRBJ2-5; tentative D call: TRBD1 (6 bases). V lost 0 bases and J lost 5, with 16 bases in between. The CDR3 covers 16 residues. The germline gives CDR1 LGHNA, CDR2 YSLEER. In DNA form, the CDR3 reads TGCGCCAGCAGCCAAGATGCGTGGGGGCCAGAGGAGACCCAGTACTTC. Translation: CASSQDAWGPEETQYF.

This chain links TRBV7-9 with TRBJ1-2, with D possibly being TRBD1 (5 bases). Trimming shortened V by 2 bases and J by 4 bases, and 14 bases separated the two germline ends. The CDR3 is 15 residues long. Germline lookup yields CDR1 SEHNR and CDR2 FQNEAQ (reference sequence). The CDR3 DNA reads as TGTGCCAGCAGCTTATCATTATCAGGGAGCTATGGCTACACCTTC. Protein product: CASSLSLSGSYGYTF. Full variable domain (missing parts from reference TRBV7-9 and TRBJ1-2): DTGVSQNPRHKITKRGQNVTFRCDPISEHNRLYWYRQTLGQGPEFLTYFQNEAQLEKSRLLSDRFSAERPKGSFSTLEIQRTEQGDSAMYLCASSLSLSGSYGYTFGSGTRLTVV.

This clonotype turned up a few times. J is TRBJ1-2 and V is TRBV20-1; D possibly corresponds to TRBD1 (6 bases). The V gene's germline CDR1 is DFQATT and CDR2 SNEGSKA (reference sequence). With 0 bases removed from V and 0 bases from J, the gap between germline ends came to 14 bases. The CDR3 runs to 16 residues. In DNA, the CDR3 is TGCAGTGCTAGAGATCGAGTACAGGGTTCTAACTATGGCTACACCTTC. It codes for CSARDRVQGSNYGYTF.

V is TRBV28 and J is TRBJ1-4; TRBD1 matches 9 bases. The CDR3 spans 16 residues. V shed 7 bases, J shed 4 bases, and the junction held 10 bases outside the gene matches. Germline V CDR1 and CDR2: MDHEN, SYDVKM. The CDR3 region has the DNA TGTGCCAGCATCCCCTCTCAGGGACAGGGTAATGAAAAACTGTTTTTT. It yields the protein CASIPSQGQGNEKLFF.

As DNA, the CDR3 is TGCGCCAGCACTAAAGGACAGGGGGCCGGTGGATACAATGAGCAGTTCTTC. It encodes CASTKGQGAGGYNEQFF. V and J are TRBV4-1 and TRBJ2-1, with 11 positions matching TRBD1. CDR1 and CDR2 from the germline V gene are MGHRA and YSYEKL. CDR3 length equals 17 residues. The V and J ends lost 7 bases and 4 bases, in that order; junction bases with no gene match: 12.

The J gene is TRBJ2-1, the V gene TRBV7-9; D is uncertain. Germline-derived CDR1 and CDR2 are SEHNR and FQNEAQ (reference sequence). V dropped 5 bases and J dropped 10 bases, with 9 bases sitting between them. The CDR3 covers 11 residues. The CDR3 protein is CASSVGVEQFF. The CDR3, as DNA: TGTGCCAGCAGCGTTGGAGTCGAGCAGTTCTTC.

This clonotype was found many times. V usage is TRBV6-2 or TRBV6-3 and J usage is TRBJ2-1; D not certain. The CDR3 sequence is 13 residues long. The ends were cut back, 2 bases at V and 5 bases at J, with 7 bases in the middle. Germline V gene lookup returns CDR1 MNHEY and CDR2 SVGEGT. The CDR3 region has the DNA TGTGCCAGCAGTTACAGGGAAAACAATGAGCAGTTCTTC. It encodes CASSYRENNEQFF.

This clonotype was counted at least ten times. The genes are TRBV5-1 and TRBJ1-5, with 7 nucleotides matching TRBD1. After removal of 4 bases from V and 5 bases from J, the junction contained 6 bases not matched to a gene. This CDR3 is 14 amino acids long. Germline CDR1 SGHRS, CDR2 YFSETQ. CDR3 bases: TGCGCCAGCAGCGCCGGGACAGAGGATCAGCCCCAGCATTTT. Translated: CASSAGTEDQPQHF.

The chain recombines TRBV12-3 or TRBV12-4 with TRBJ2-7; D is undetermined. The CDR3 length is 15 residues. V was pared by 0 bases and J by 2 bases, with 11 bases between. The CDR3 coding sequence is TGTGCCAGCAGTTTAGCGTGGGCGGTGCCCTACGAGCAGTACTTC. This codes for CASSLAWAVPYEQYF.

This clonotype was seen more than once but under ten times. This rearrangement joins TRBV5-1 to TRBJ2-1; 8 bases match TRBD1. Germline CDR1 is SGHRS and CDR2 is YFSETQ. The CDR3 has 13 amino acids. V lost 6 bases to trimming and J lost 10 bases; unmatched junction nucleotides: 9. The CDR3 reads CASTRTGFWEQFF. DNA for the CDR3: TGCGCCAGCACCCGGACAGGGTTTTGGGAGCAGTTCTTC.

This clonotype was detected only a few times. The CDR3 sequence is CASSLGPGTGYEQYF. The CDR3 DNA sequence: TGTGCCAGCAGCTTAGGTCCCGGGACAGGGTACGAGCAGTACTTC. V is TRBV7-3 and J is TRBJ2-7; 9 bases are shared with TRBD1. The CDR3 sequence is 15 residues long. The ends lost 2 bases at V and 4 bases at J; junction bases unmatched: 6. CDR1 is SGHTA and CDR2 is FQGTGA in the germline V gene.

In this sample, this clonotype turned up once. The gene calls are TRBV2 and TRBJ2-7; no firm D call. CDR3 length equals 13 residues. Germline loops: CDR1 SNHLY, CDR2 FYNNEI. V was cut by 6 bases and J by 5 bases, with 14 bases left in between. CDR3 region: CASRTDGYNEQYF. DNA of the CDR3: TGTGCCAGCAGGACCGACGGGTACAACGAGCAGTACTTC.

This clonotype was seen many times. The J gene is TRBJ2-7, the V gene TRBV7-8; 11 positions match TRBD1. Germline V gene lookup returns CDR1 SGHVS and CDR2 FQNEAQ. After removal of 5 bases from V and 1 base from J, the junction contained 10 bases not matched to a gene. CDR3 length: 17 amino acids. CDR3 bases: TGTGCCAGCAGCCGGAATCAAGGGACAGGGGGGTCCTACGAGCAGTACGTC. Protein sequence: CASSRNQGTGGSYEQYV.

J is TRBJ1-2 and V is TRBV7-2; tentative D call: TRBD1 (6 bases). The germline V gene has CDR1 SGHTA and CDR2 FQGNSA. V lost 0 bases and J lost 11, with 16 bases in between. CDR3 length: 14 residues. CDR3 sequence: CASSLALDSREYTF. CDR3 coding DNA: TGTGCCAGCAGCTTAGCCCTGGACAGCCGGGAGTACACCTTC.

J is TRBJ1-2 and V is TRBV29-1; D is uncertain. This CDR3 spans 11 amino acids. The V and J ends lost 7 bases and 5 bases respectively, with 11 bases between them. Germline V gene lookup returns CDR1 SQVTM and CDR2 ANQGSEA. In DNA, the CDR3 is TGCAGCGCCTTGTGGGTGTATGGCTACACCTTC. Translated: CSALWVYGYTF.

This clonotype has more than one count but fewer than ten. The chain couples TRBV9 to TRBJ1-3; 8 nucleotides match TRBD1. The CDR3 runs 15 residues. The germline V gene has CDR1 SGDLS and CDR2 YYNGEE. The trim removed 2 bases at V and 2 bases at J, leaving 3 bases unmatched. The chain's CDR3 is CASSVEGQAGNTIYF. CDR3 DNA sequence: TGTGCCAGCAGCGTGGAGGGACAGGCTGGAAACACCATATATTTT.

This clonotype was recorded a few times. The chain couples TRBV3-1 to TRBJ1-2, with D perhaps matching TRBD1 (5 bases). Trimming removed 4 bases at V and 4 bases at J, with 10 bases between. This CDR3 comprises 13 residues. Looked up from germline, CDR1 is LGHDT and CDR2 is YNNKEL (reference sequence). The CDR3 nucleotides are TGTGCCAGCAGCCTGTTCGGGGGCTATGGCTACACCTTC. Amino acid sequence: CASSLFGGYGYTF.

This clonotype was counted only a few times. This sequence joins TRBV5-4 and TRBJ2-1; a weak D match, TRBD1 (5 bases). Germline CDR1 and CDR2: SGHNT and YYREEE (reference sequence). V lost 3 bases, J lost 10 bases, and 11 bases lay in between. The CDR3 sequence is 12 residues long. CDR3 nucleotide sequence: TGTGCCAGCAGCTGGGGCCCAGGGGAGCAGTTCTTC. Translating it yields CASSWGPGEQFF.

This clonotype was seen ten or more times. The chain joins TRBV5-6 to TRBJ2-2; D remains ambiguous. Germline V gives CDR1 SGHDT, CDR2 YYEEEE. There are 16 residues in the CDR3. Between the trimmed V and J ends, which lost 0 bases and 4 bases, there was a span of 13 bases. The CDR3 is CASSLGPGVLTGELFF. Written as DNA, the CDR3 is TGTGCCAGCAGCTTGGGACCCGGAGTGCTCACCGGGGAGCTGTTTTTT.

This chain joins TRBV29-1 and TRBJ1-1; D is undetermined. V shed 4 bases and J shed 0 bases, with 6 bases lying between them. Germline CDR1 is SQVTM and CDR2 is ANQGSEA. The length of the CDR3 is 12 residues. CDR3 nucleotides: TGCAGCGTTGGGCGGTTGAACACTGAAGCTTTCTTT. Amino acid sequence: CSVGRLNTEAFF.

This chain connects TRBV10-3 to TRBJ2-2, with unresolved D. With 3 bases removed from V and 0 bases from J, the gap between germline ends came to 11 bases. The germline V gene encodes CDR1 ENHRY and CDR2 SYGVKD. The CDR3 consists of 16 residues. The CDR3 loop is CAISDPRHANTGELFF. The CDR3, as DNA: TGTGCCATCAGTGACCCGAGGCACGCGAACACCGGGGAGCTGTTTTTT.

This clonotype turned up a few times. V gene TRBV20-1 combines with J gene TRBJ1-6; maybe TRBD1 (5 bases). Trimming removed 4 bases at V and 7 bases at J, with 14 bases between. The length of the CDR3 is 14 residues. Germline values: CDR1 DFQATT, CDR2 SNEGSKA (reference sequence). CDR3 nucleotide sequence: TGCAGTGCTATAGTCGACAGCGGGAATTCACCCCTCCACTTT. It is translated as CSAIVDSGNSPLHF.

There are a few counts of this clonotype. The V gene is TRBV12-3 or TRBV12-4, the J gene TRBJ2-7; 13 positions agree with TRBD2. The CDR3 runs 17 residues. With 5 bases clipped from V and 3 bases from J, the junction kept 10 bases outside the gene matches. CDR3 amino acids: CASSTGPGLAGFYEQYF. CDR3 bases: TGTGCCAGCAGTACGGGGCCGGGACTAGCGGGGTTCTACGAGCAGTACTTC.

The chain is built from TRBV7-9 and TRBJ2-3; tentatively, D is TRBD1 (6 bases). The CDR3 length is 13 residues. V lost 5 bases, J lost 9 bases, and 15 bases lay in between. Germline CDR1 reads SEHNR; CDR2 reads FQNEAQ (reference sequence). CDR3: CASSLSAGDTQYF. The CDR3 DNA is TGTGCCAGCAGCCTCTCTGCAGGGGACACGCAGTATTTT. Together with reference TRBV7-9 and TRBJ2-3, the CDR3 gives the full variable domain: DTGVSQNPRHKITKRGQNVTFRCDPISEHNRLYWYRQTLGQGPEFLTYFQNEAQLEKSRLLSDRFSAERPKGSFSTLEIQRTEQGDSAMYLCASSLSAGDTQYFGPGTRLTVL.

This clonotype has a handful of counts. The chain employs TRBV5-1 and TRBJ2-4; D may be TRBD2 (6 bases). Germline V lookup: CDR1 SGHRS, CDR2 YFSETQ. Trimming cost V 0 bases and J 8 bases, with 12 bases left between them. The CDR3 has 14 residues. CDR3 region: CASSLDPGEDIQYF. CDR3 coding DNA: TGCGCCAGCAGCTTGGATCCGGGGGAGGACATTCAGTACTTC. Using reference TRBV5-1 and TRBJ2-4 for the parts outside the CDR3, the full variable domain is KAGVTQTPRYLIKTRGQQVTLSCSPISGHRSVSWYQQTPGQGLQFLFEYFSETQRNKGNFPGRFSGRQFSNSRSEMNVSTLELGDSALYLCASSLDPGEDIQYFGAGTRLSVL.